This passage covers 16 T cell receptor beta chains from one sample sequenced in a study of long-term antiretroviral therapy in people with HIV. Survey level was the resolution at which the v3.0 immunoSEQ assay ran. Some clones are missing from TCRdb's copy, which holds only in-frame ones; the method was immunoSEQ multiplex PCR. This table holds tens of thousands of clones, about 81% found once. Material: unsorted PBMCs, obtained 1.5 years after starting antiretroviral therapy. These receptors were taken from a man aged 25-40 years with HIV.

The J gene is TRBJ2-1, the V gene TRBV4-2; the D gene is possibly TRBD2 (7 bases). This CDR3 spans 16 amino acids. Trimming pared 0 bases from V and 4 bases from J, leaving 13 bases between. Germline CDR1 reads LGHNA; CDR2 reads YNFKEQ. The CDR3 coding sequence is TGTGCCAGCAGCCAAGAAGGGGGACTACTTTACAATGAGCAGTTCTTC. This sequence encodes CASSQEGGLLYNEQFF.

The J gene is TRBJ1-2, the V gene TRBV4-3, with no clear D. The ends were cut back, 1 base at V and 0 bases at J, with 9 bases in the middle. This CDR3 is built from 15 residues. CDR1 and CDR2 from the germline V gene are LGHNA and YSLEER. CDR3: CASSQVGRTNYGYTF. DNA for the CDR3: TGCGCCAGCAGCCAAGTCGGAAGAACTAACTATGGCTACACCTTC.

CDR3 protein: CASSQAQNGAFNEQFF. For the CDR3, the DNA is TGCGCCAGCAGCCAAGCCCAGAACGGGGCTTTCAATGAGCAGTTCTTC. The chain uses TRBV4-3 and TRBJ2-1; D may be TRBD1 or TRBD2 (5 bases each). CDR1 is LGHNA and CDR2 is YSLEER in the germline V gene. The CDR3 is 16 residues long. Trimming stripped 1 base from V and 6 bases from J, with 16 bases between.

The chain uses TRBV5-1 and TRBJ2-3; D gene uncertain. V dropped 5 bases and J dropped 0 bases, with 10 bases sitting between them. This CDR3 has 14 residues. Per the germline V gene, CDR1 is SGHRS and CDR2 is YFSETQ. The CDR3 protein is CASRYGSSTDTQYF. DNA for the CDR3: TGCGCCAGCAGATACGGATCTAGCACAGATACGCAGTATTTT.

The V call is TRBV6-1, the J call TRBJ1-3; no clear D. The germline V gene has CDR1 MNHNS and CDR2 SASEGT. V was shortened by 0 bases and J by 1 base, with 7 bases between the two germline ends. The CDR3 runs 15 residues. The CDR3 sequence is CASSEALGSGNTIYF. DNA of the CDR3: TGTGCCAGCAGTGAAGCGCTGGGTTCTGGAAACACCATATATTTT.

The chain is built from TRBV5-4 and TRBJ1-4, with D possibly matching TRBD1 (6 bases). Germline V gene lookup returns CDR1 SGHNT and CDR2 YYREEE (reference sequence). CDR3 size: 14 residues. The V end was cut by 2 bases, the J end by 8 bases, with 13 bases between. CDR3 nucleotide sequence: TGTGCCAGCAGCTTACAGGGAGCCGGGGAAAAACTGTTTTTT. Its protein is CASSLQGAGEKLFF.

The chain employs TRBV5-1 and TRBJ2-1; D possibly corresponds to TRBD1 (5 bases). The V end was cut by 0 bases, the J end by 4 bases, with 11 bases between. The CDR3 is 15 residues long. Germline assignment: CDR1 SGHRS and CDR2 YFSETQ. CDR3 sequence reads: CASSLGPDSYNEQFF. CDR3 DNA: TGCGCCAGCAGCTTGGGGCCCGACAGTTACAATGAGCAGTTCTTC.

This chain joins TRBV5-1 and TRBJ2-1; D might be TRBD1 or TRBD2, each matching 5 bases. The length of the CDR3 is 13 residues. Trimming cost V 9 bases and J 6 bases, with 16 bases left between them. Germline CDR1 SGHRS, CDR2 YFSETQ. The CDR3: CATTRDGANEQFF. DNA of the CDR3: TGCGCCACCACCAGGGACGGGGCCAATGAGCAGTTCTTC.

CDR3 amino acids: CASIPDSGQLNTEAFF. The CDR3 nucleotides are TGTGCCAGCATTCCCGATTCCGGACAGCTGAACACTGAAGCTTTCTTT. This rearrangement joins TRBV6-6 to TRBJ1-1; perhaps TRBD1 as D (6 bases). The CDR3 contains 16 residues. Germline V lookup: CDR1 MNHNY, CDR2 SVGAGI (reference sequence). Trimming took off 7 bases at V and 0 bases at J, with 18 bases between the two ends.

The chain uses TRBV19 and TRBJ1-5; a weak D match, TRBD1 (5 bases). This CDR3 is 13 amino acids long. CDR1 is LNHDA, CDR2 SQIVND, per germline (reference sequence). V lost 5 bases and J lost 6, with 11 bases in between. The CDR3 coding sequence is TGTGCCAGTAGTCTCAGGGTTAGTCAGCCCCAGCATTTT. Translation: CASSLRVSQPQHF.

The chain carries TRBV5-1 and TRBJ1-1; 7 bases fit TRBD1. This CDR3 comprises 14 residues. Trimming took 4 bases from V and 5 from J; bases not matched to a gene: 8. Germline loops: CDR1 SGHRS, CDR2 YFSETQ. The CDR3 reads CASSPRQGTTEAFF. The DNA of the CDR3 is TGCGCCAGCAGCCCGCGACAGGGTACAACTGAAGCTTTCTTT.

V is TRBV6-1 and J is TRBJ2-7; possible D gene TRBD2, 5 bases. The length of the CDR3 is 14 residues. Trimming shortened V by 1 base and J by 6 bases, and 13 bases separated the two germline ends. Germline V gives CDR1 MNHNS, CDR2 SASEGT. The CDR3 protein is CASSEVGGPSEQYF. Written as DNA, the CDR3 is TGTGCCAGCAGTGAAGTAGGCGGGCCGTCCGAGCAGTACTTC.

The chain is built from TRBV25-1 and TRBJ1-2; D possibly corresponds to TRBD1 (6 bases). Germline V gene sequence: CDR1 MGHDK, CDR2 SYGVNS. This CDR3 region has 15 residues. V was cut by 0 bases and J by 8 bases, with 16 bases left in between. The CDR3 DNA reads TGTGCCAGCAGTGAATATATTCCCACAGGGCGAGGCTACACCTTC. Its translation: CASSEYIPTGRGYTF.

This clone was observed a single time. J is TRBJ1-5 and V is TRBV4-2; D may be TRBD1 (5 bases). Germline V gene lookup returns CDR1 LGHNA and CDR2 YNFKEQ. V lost 0 bases and J 2 bases, leaving 11 bases between the germline ends. CDR3 length: 16 amino acids. CDR3 sequence reads: CASSQDEGVGNQPQHF. CDR3 coding DNA: TGTGCCAGCAGCCAAGATGAAGGGGTCGGCAATCAGCCCCAGCATTTT.

This clone has only one observation. The V and J genes are TRBV4-2 and TRBJ1-1; D is possibly TRBD1 (5 bases). The CDR3 sequence is 16 residues long. Germline V gene sequence: CDR1 LGHNA, CDR2 YNFKEQ. Trimming removed 0 bases at V and 5 bases at J, with 16 bases between. The CDR3 nucleotides read TGTGCCAGCAGCCAAGATAAAACGCTCCGGGGGACTGAAGCTTTCTTT. The encoded protein is CASSQDKTLRGTEAFF.

The chain combines TRBV14 with TRBJ2-7; TRBD1 matches at 9 bases. Germline V gene lookup returns CDR1 SGHDN and CDR2 FVKESK. This CDR3 spans 13 amino acids. J lost 5 bases, V lost 4 bases, and 3 bases had no gene match. CDR3 region: CASSRWTGDEQYF. The CDR3 nucleotides read TGTGCCAGCAGCCGATGGACAGGGGACGAGCAGTACTTC.